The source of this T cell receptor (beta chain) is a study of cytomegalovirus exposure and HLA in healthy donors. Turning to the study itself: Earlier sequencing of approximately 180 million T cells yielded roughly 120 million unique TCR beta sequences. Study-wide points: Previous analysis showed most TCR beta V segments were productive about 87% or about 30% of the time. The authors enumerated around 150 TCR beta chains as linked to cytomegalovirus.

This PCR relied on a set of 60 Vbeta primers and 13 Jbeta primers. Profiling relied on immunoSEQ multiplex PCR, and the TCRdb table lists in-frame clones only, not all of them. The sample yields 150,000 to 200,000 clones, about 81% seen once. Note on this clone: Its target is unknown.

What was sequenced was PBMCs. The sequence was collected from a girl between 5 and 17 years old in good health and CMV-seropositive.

CDR3 nucleotide sequence: TGTGCCAGCAGCTTGGAGGTCAGGGTTTACGAGCAGTACTTC. Translating gives CASSLEVRVYEQYF. The V and J genes are TRBV5-6 and TRBJ2-7; possibly TRBD1 for D (5 bases). This CDR3 has 14 amino acids. V was clipped by 0 bases and J by 4 bases, with 11 bases between them. The germline V gene has CDR1 SGHDT and CDR2 YYEEEE.